This T cell receptor (beta chain) appears in the sequencing data of a study of OX40 agonist ivuxolimab in advanced cancers. Whole-study context: Melanoma, hepatocellular carcinoma, head and neck or renal cell cancer occurred in dose-escalation patients.

V dropped 7 bases and J dropped 1 base, with 19 bases sitting between them. This CDR3 contains 16 residues. The germline gives CDR1 SGHAT, CDR2 FQNNGV. This table comes from immunoSEQ multiplex PCR, and its TCRdb copy is limited to in-frame clones, with some not included. The table lists under 100,000 clones, around four fifths of them singletons. A word on this clone: Its antigen is as yet unknown.

Overall study results and limits: At doses 0.1 to 3.0 mg/kg, CD4+ and CD8+ clones expanded. Certain nonresponding patients likewise had low normalized T-cell clonal expansion.

The clonotype comes from an adult with an advanced solid tumor such as melanoma, head and neck, liver or kidney cancer. The rearrangement links TRBV11-2 to TRBJ1-1; unclear D gene. Sequencing used CD4+ or CD8+ T cells sorted from blood, obtained in a trial of the OX40 agonist ivuxolimab. The CDR3: CASTPSGLAGNTEAFF. The CDR3 coding sequence is TGTGCCAGCACCCCTAGCGGGTTGGCGGGGAACACTGAAGCTTTCTTT. Full variable domain (remainder filled in from reference TRBV11-2 and TRBJ1-1): EAGVAQSPRYKIIEKRQSVAFWCNPISGHATLYWYQQILGQGPKLLIQFQNNGVVDDSQLPKDRFSAERLKGVDSTLKIQPAKLEDSAVYLCASTPSGLAGNTEAFFGQGTRLTVV.